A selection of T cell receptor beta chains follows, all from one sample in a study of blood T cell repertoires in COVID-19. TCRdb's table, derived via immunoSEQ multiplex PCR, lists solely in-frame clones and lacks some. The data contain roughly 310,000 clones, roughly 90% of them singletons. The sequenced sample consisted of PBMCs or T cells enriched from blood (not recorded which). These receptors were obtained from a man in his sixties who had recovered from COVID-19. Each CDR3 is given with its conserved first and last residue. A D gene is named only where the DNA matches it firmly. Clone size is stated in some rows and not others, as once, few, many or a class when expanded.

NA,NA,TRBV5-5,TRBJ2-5,CASSETTTQYF,TGTGCCAGCAGCGAGACAACGACCCAGTACTTC
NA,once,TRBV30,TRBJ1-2,CAWSLPLSGSGYTF,TGTGCCTGGAGTCTCCCCCTCTCGGGGAGTGGCTACACCTTC
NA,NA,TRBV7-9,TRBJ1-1,CASSLVSLNTEAFF,TGTGCCAGCAGCTTAGTGTCATTGAACACTGAAGCTTTCTTT
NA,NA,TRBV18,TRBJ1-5,CASSRGQNQPQHF,TGTGCCAGCTCCCGTGGACAGAATCAGCCCCAGCATTTT
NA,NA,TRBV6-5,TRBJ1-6,CASRPLDIRDSPLHF,TGTGCCAGCAGACCACTCGATATACGGGATTCACCCCTCCACTTT
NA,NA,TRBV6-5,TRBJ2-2,CASWDNRNTGELFF,TGTGCCAGCTGGGACAATCGAAACACCGGGGAGCTGTTTTTT
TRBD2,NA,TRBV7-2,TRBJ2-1,CASSLAGGWDEQFF,TGTGCCAGCAGCCTAGCGGGGGGGTGGGATGAGCAGTTCTTC
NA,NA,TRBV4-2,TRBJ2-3,CASSQVAGSTDTQYF,TGTGCCAGCAGCCAAGTAGCCGGCAGCACAGATACGCAGTATTTT
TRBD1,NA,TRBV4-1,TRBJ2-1,CASSHPRDRGSYNEQFF,TGCGCCAGCAGCCATCCTCGAGACAGGGGCTCCTACAATGAGCAGTTCTTC
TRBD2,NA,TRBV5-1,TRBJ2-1,CASSLESGTSGQGEQFF,TGCGCCAGCAGCTTGGAATCCGGGACTAGCGGCCAAGGGGAGCAGTTCTTC
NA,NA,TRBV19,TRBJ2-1,CASSYSGNEQFF,TGTGCCAGTAGTTACAGCGGCAATGAGCAGTTCTTC
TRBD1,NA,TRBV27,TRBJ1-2,CASSQQGNDLHGYTF,TGTGCCAGCAGTCAACAGGGGAACGATCTGCATGGCTACACCTTC
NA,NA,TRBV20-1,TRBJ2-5,CSASKQQETQYF,TGCAGTGCTAGTAAACAGCAAGAGACCCAGTACTTC
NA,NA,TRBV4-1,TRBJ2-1,CASSQDLANPPLISYNEQFF,TGCGCCAGCAGCCAAGATCTTGCGAACCCCCCTCTTATCTCCTACAATGAGCAGTTCTTC
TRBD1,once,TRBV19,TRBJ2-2,CASSPNRGRGIGELFF,TGTGCCAGTAGTCCTAACAGGGGCCGAGGTATCGGGGAGCTGTTTTTT
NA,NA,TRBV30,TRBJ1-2,CAWSVTDWGYTF,TGTGCCTGGAGTGTCACGGACTGGGGCTACACCTTC
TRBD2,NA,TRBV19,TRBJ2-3,CASSIRGRADTQYF,TGTGCCAGTAGTATCCGCGGGAGAGCGGATACGCAGTATTTT
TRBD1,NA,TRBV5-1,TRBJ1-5,CASSKGPGQYSNQPQHF,TGCGCCAGCAGCAAAGGACCGGGACAGTATAGCAATCAGCCCCAGCATTTT
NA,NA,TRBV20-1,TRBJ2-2,CSASSGGELFF,TGCAGTGCTAGTTCCGGCGGGGAGCTGTTTTTT